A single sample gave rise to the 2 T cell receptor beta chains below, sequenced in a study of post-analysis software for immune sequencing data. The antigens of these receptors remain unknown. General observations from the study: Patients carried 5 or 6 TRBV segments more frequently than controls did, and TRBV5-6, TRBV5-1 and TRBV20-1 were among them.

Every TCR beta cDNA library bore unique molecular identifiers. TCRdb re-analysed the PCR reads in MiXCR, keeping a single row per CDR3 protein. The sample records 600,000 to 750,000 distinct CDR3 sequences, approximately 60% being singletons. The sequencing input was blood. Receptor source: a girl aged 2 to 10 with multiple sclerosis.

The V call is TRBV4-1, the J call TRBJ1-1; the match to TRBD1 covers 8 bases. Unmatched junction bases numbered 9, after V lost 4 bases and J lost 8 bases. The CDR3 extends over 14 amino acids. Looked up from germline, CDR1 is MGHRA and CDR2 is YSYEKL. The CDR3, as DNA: TGCGCCAGCAGCCCCAATACAGGGGGGATGGAAGCTTTCTTT. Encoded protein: CASSPNTGGMEAFF.

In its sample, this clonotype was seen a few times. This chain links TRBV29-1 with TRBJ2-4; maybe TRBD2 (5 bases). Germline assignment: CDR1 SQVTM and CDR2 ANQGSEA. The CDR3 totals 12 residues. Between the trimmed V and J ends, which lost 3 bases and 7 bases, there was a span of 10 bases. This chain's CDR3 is CSVDSGVNIQYF. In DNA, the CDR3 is TGCAGCGTTGATTCCGGGGTGAACATTCAGTACTTC.